A selection of T cell receptor beta chains follows, all from one sample in a study of CD8+ T cells in alopecia areata. The repertoire was sequenced with immunoSEQ multiplex PCR; TCRdb's copy has only in-frame clones and lacks some. The table lists 130,000 or so clones, 86% of them singletons. This specimen consisted of CD8+ T cells sorted from blood, obtained at week 4, from a patient treated with tofacitinib. These TCRs come from a human donor with alopecia areata. CDR3s include the opening cysteine and the closing phenylalanine or tryptophan. D genes are given only for firm matches. Only some rows state a clone size, as once, few, many or a class for expanded clones.

v_gene	abundance	d_gene	j_gene	CDR3nt	CDR3aa
TRBV7-9	.	.	TRBJ2-5	TGTGCCAGCAGCCGAAAGGTGACTGAAGGAGAGACCCAGTACTTC	CASSRKVTEGETQYF
TRBV11-2	once	TRBD1	TRBJ1-1	TGTGCCAGCAGCCCACTGCCGGGACAGGGAGTCGGCACTGAAGCTTTCTTT	CASSPLPGQGVGTEAFF
TRBV5-1	.	.	TRBJ2-5	TGCGCCAGCAGCCAAACGGGCCCGCTCGGAGAGACCCAGTACTTC	CASSQTGPLGETQYF
TRBV29-1	.	.	TRBJ2-1	TGCAGCGTTGAAGGGGACCAGCCCTACAATGAGCAGTTCTTC	CSVEGDQPYNEQFF
TRBV5-5	few	.	TRBJ2-1	TGTGCCAGCACCCACTCTCGCGAGCAGTTCTTC	CASTHSREQFF
TRBV2	.	.	TRBJ2-3	TGTGCCAGCAGTACACAAGATACGCAGTATTTT	CASSTQDTQYF
TRBV19	.	.	TRBJ2-1	.	CASFGPGDEQFF
TRBV2	.	.	TRBJ2-1	TGTGCCAGCATCGGATCCTACAATGAGCAGTTCTTC	CASIGSYNEQFF
TRBV7-9	few	.	TRBJ2-7	TGTGCCAGCAGCCCATTAAGCACGGGGACAACGTCCTACGAGCAGTACTTC	CASSPLSTGTTSYEQYF
TRBV27	.	.	TRBJ1-2	TGTGCCAGCAGTGGGCTGGGAGGCTACACCTTC	CASSGLGGYTF
TRBV29-1	.	TRBD2	TRBJ2-3	TGCAGCGTTGTTGAGACTAGCGGGAGGGCCCATCGGGACACAGATACGCAGTATTTT	CSVVETSGRAHRDTDTQYF
TRBV27	.	TRBD1	TRBJ2-5	TGTGCCAGCAGTTCCATGGGACAGGGGGCGGAGGAGACCCAGTACTTC	CASSSMGQGAEETQYF
TRBV13	.	TRBD2	TRBJ2-7	TGTGCCAGCAGCTTAAGCCTAGCGGGGGGTTACGAGCAGTACTTC	CASSLSLAGGYEQYF
TRBV5-1	few	.	TRBJ2-7	TGCGCCAGCAGCTCGACAGGCTCCTACGAGCAGTACTTC	CASSSTGSYEQYF